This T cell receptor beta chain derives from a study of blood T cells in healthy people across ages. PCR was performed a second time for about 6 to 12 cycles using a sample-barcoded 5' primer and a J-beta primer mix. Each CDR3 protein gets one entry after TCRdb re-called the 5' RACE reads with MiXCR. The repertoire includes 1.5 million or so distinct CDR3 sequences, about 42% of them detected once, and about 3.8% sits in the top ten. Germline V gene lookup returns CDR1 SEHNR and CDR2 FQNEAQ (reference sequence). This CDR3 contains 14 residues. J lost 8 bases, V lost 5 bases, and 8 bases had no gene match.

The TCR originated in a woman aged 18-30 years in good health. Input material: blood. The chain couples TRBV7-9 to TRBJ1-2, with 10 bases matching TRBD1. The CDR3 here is CASSPRDRGPGYTF. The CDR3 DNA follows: TGTGCCAGCAGCCCCCGCGACAGGGGGCCCGGCTACACCTTC.